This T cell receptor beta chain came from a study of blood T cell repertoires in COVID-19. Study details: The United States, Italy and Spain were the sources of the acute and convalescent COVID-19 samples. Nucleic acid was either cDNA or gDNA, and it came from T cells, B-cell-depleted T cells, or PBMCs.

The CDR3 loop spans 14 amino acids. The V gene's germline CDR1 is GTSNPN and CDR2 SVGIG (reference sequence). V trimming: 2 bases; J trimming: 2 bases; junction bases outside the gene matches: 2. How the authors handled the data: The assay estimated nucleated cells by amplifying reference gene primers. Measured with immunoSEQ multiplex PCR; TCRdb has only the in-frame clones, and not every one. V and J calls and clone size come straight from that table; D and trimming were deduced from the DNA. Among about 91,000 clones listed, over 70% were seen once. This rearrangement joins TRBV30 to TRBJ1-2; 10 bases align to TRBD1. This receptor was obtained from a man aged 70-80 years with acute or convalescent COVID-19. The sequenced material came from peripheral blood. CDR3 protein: CAWSPGQGNYGYTF. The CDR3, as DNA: TGTGCCTGGAGTCCGGGACAGGGGAACTATGGCTACACCTTC.